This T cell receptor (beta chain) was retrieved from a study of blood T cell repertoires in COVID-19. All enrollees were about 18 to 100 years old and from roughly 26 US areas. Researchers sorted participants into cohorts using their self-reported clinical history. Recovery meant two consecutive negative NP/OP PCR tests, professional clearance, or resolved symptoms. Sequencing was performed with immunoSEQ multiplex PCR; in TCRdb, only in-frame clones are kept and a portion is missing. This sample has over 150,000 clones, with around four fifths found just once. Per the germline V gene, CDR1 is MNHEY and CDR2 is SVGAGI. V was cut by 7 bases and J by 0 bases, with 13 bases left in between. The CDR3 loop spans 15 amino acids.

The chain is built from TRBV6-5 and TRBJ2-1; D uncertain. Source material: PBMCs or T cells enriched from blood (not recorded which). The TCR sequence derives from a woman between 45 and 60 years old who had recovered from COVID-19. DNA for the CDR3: TGTGCCAGCAAAGAGAGCGCCGGCTCCTACAATGAGCAGTTCTTC. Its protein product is CASKESAGSYNEQFF.